The clone carrying this TCR beta chain was counted ten times or more. TCRdb independently ran MiXCR on the RACE reads; one entry per CDR3 protein. Here the sample spans 55,000 to 75,000 distinct CDR3 sequences, roughly 6.6% being singletons. This entry comes from a study of human T cells and chemical hapten exposure. In germline, CDR1 is DFQATT, CDR2 SNEGSKA (reference sequence). This CDR3 has 13 residues. Trimming removed 7 bases at V and 8 bases at J, with 15 bases between. Time point specified: healthy volunteer bleed at 6 weeks. From whole blood left unfractionated, total RNA was extracted. The J gene is TRBJ1-6, the V gene TRBV20-1; D remains ambiguous. The sample comprised whole blood. This receptor was identified in a female donor in good health. Some clones in this sample may be carry-over from other donors' samples. The CDR3 bases are TGCAGTGGTAACAGCGGAACGGATTCACCCCTCCACTTT. Translating it yields CSGNSGTDSPLHF.